This entry features one T cell receptor (beta chain) sequence. Methods used by the authors: Amplification of reference gene primers was used by the study to estimate nucleated cell counts. Assay used: immunoSEQ multiplex PCR; TCRdb lists only in-frame clones, some missing. V, J and clone size derive from that table, while D and trimming were established from the DNA sequence. Among 88,000 or so clones, about four fifths were seen once, and the ten largest hold 24%. The data originate from a study of blood T cell repertoires in COVID-19. Study background: Donors in the United States, Italy and Spain gave samples during acute or convalescent COVID-19. The analysed material was cDNA or gDNA that came from T cells, B-cell-depleted T cells, or PBMCs.

This CDR3 region has 10 residues. The germline CDR1 and CDR2 sequences are DFQATT and SNEGSKA (reference sequence). Trimming took off 1 base at V and 12 bases at J, with 7 bases between the two ends. This TCR came from a human donor in a cohort sampled during active COVID-19. Sequencing used peripheral blood. The V and J genes are TRBV20-1 and TRBJ2-1; unclear D gene. The CDR3 coding sequence is TGCAGTGCTAGAGGTCGCGTGCAGTTCTTC. As protein: CSARGRVQFF.